This T cell receptor beta chain was recovered during a study of cytomegalovirus exposure and HLA in healthy donors. Study overall: The roughly 120 validation repertoires, a later analysis reported, used the same platform as the roughly 660 repertoires from the first cohort.

Whole-study results and caveats: Under in vitro conditions, a few CMV-associated chains were confirmed as specific for CMV antigens. Whilst most TCR sequences proved rare, a subset of public TCRs occurred across many donors. Listed as cytomegalovirus-associated were over 150 TCR beta chains.

For this clone: The antigen is undetermined.

The assay was immunoSEQ multiplex PCR, and TCRdb's table has in-frame clones only and misses some. The sample carries hundreds of thousands of clones, approximately 90% recorded once. Sequencing used PBMCs. The sequence was obtained from a woman under 30 in good health and CMV-seronegative.

Here the CDR3 reads CASRLGYGDQPQHF. The CDR3 DNA reads TGTGCCAGTAGACTAGGTTACGGGGATCAGCCCCAGCATTTT. The chain uses TRBV19 and TRBJ1-5; D gene unclear. The germline CDR1 and CDR2 sequences are LNHDA and SQIVND (reference sequence). Trimming stripped 6 bases from V and 5 bases from J, with 14 bases between. This CDR3 is built from 14 residues.